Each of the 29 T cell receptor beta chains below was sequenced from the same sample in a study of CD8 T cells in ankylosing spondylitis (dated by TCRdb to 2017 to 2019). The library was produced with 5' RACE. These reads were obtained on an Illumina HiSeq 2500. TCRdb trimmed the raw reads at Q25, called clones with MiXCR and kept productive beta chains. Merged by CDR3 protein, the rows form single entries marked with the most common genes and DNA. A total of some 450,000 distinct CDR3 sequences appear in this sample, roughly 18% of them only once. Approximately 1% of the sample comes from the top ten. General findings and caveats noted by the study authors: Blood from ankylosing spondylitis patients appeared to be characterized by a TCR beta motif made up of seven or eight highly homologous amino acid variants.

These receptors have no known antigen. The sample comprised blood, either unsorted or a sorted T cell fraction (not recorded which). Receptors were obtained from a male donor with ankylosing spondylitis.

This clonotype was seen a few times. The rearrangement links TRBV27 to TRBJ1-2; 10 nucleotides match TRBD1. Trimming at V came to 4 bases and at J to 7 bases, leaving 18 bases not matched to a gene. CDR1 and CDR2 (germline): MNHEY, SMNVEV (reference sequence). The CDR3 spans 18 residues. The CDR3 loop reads CASSSLWGTGVPVGGYTF. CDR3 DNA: TGTGCCAGCAGTTCCCTCTGGGGGACAGGGGTGCCTGTAGGTGGCTACACCTTC.

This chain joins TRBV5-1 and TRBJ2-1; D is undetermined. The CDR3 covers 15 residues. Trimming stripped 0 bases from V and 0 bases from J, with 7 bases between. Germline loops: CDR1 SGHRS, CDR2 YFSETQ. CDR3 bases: TGCGCCAGCAGCTTGGCCCAAAGCTCCTACAATGAGCAGTTCTTC. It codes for CASSLAQSSYNEQFF. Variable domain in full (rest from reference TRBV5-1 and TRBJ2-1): KAGVTQTPRYLIKTRGQQVTLSCSPISGHRSVSWYQQTPGQGLQFLFEYFSETQRNKGNFPGRFSGRQFSNSRSEMNVSTLELGDSALYLCASSLAQSSYNEQFFGPGTRLTVL.

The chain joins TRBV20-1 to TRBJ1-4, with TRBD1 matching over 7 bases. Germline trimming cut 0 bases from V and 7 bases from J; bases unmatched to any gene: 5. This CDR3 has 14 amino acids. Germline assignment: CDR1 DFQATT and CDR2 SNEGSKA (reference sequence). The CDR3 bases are TGCAGTGCTAGAGACTCCCAGGGGGGTGAAAAACTGTTTTTT. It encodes CSARDSQGGEKLFF.

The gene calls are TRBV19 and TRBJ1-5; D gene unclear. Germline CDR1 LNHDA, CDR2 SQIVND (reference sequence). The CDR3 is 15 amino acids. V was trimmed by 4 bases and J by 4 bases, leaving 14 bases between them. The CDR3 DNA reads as TGTGCCAGTAGTACGGCAGGCGGAGAGAATCAGCCCCAGCATTTT. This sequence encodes CASSTAGGENQPQHF.

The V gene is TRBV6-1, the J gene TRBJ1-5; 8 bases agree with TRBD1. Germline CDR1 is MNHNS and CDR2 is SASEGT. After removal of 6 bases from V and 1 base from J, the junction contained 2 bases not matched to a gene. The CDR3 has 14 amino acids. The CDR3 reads CASSWTGSNQPQHF. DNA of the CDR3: TGTGCCAGCAGCTGGACAGGGAGCAATCAGCCCCAGCATTTT.

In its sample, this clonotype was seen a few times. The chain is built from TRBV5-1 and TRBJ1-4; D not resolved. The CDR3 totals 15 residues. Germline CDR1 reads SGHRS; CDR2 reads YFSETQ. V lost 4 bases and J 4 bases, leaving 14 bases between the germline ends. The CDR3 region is CASSPKPGDNEKLFF. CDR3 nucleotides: TGCGCCAGCAGCCCGAAGCCAGGCGATAATGAAAAACTGTTTTTT.

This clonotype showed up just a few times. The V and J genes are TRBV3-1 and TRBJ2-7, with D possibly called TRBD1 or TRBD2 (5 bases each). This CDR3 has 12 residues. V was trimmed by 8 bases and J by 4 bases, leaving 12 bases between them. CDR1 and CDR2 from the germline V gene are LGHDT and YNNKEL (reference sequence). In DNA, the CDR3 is TGTGCCAGCGGTGGGACGCCTTACGAGCAGTACTTC. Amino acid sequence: CASGGTPYEQYF.

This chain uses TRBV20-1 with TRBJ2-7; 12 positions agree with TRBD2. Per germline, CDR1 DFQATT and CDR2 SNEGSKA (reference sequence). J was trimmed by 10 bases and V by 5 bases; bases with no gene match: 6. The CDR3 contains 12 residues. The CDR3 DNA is TGCAGTGCTTGGACTAGCGGGAAACCCCAGTACTTC. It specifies CSAWTSGKPQYF.

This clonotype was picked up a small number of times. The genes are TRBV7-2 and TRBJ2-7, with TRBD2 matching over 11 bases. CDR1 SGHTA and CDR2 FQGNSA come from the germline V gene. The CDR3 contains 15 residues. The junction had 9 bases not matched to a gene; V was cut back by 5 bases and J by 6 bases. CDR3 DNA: TGTGCCAGCAGCATAACCGGGACTAGCGGTCTCGAGCAGTACTTC. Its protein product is CASSITGTSGLEQYF.

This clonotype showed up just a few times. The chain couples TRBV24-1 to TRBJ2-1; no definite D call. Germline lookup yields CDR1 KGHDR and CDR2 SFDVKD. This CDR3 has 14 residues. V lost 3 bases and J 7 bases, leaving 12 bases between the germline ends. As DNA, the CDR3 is TGTGCCACCAGTGATACTAATAGGGAAAATGAGCAGTTCTTC. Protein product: CATSDTNRENEQFF.

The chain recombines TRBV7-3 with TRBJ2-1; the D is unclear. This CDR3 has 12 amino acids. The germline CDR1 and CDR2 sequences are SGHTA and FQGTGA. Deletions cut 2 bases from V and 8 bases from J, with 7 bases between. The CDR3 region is CASSLGPHEQFF. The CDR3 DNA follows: TGTGCCAGCAGCTTAGGCCCGCATGAGCAGTTCTTC.

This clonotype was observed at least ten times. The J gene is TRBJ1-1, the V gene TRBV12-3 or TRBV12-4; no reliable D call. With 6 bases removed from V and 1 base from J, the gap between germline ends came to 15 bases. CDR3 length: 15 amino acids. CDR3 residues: CASRRDIGRNTEAFF. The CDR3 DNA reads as TGTGCCAGCAGACGTGACATAGGCAGGAACACTGAAGCTTTCTTT.

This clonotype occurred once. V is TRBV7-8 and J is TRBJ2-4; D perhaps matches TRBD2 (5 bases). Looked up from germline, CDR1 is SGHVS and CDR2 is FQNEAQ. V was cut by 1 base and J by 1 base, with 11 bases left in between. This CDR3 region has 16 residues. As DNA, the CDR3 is TGTGCCAGCAGCTTAGATAGCGCGCTTGCCAAAAACATTCAGTACTTC. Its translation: CASSLDSALAKNIQYF. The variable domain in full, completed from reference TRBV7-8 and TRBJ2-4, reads GAGVSQSPRYKVAKRGQDVALRCDPISGHVSLFWYQQALGQGPEFLTYFQNEAQLDKSGLPSDRFFAERPEGSVSTLKIQRTQQEDSAVYLCASSLDSALAKNIQYFGAGTRLSVL.

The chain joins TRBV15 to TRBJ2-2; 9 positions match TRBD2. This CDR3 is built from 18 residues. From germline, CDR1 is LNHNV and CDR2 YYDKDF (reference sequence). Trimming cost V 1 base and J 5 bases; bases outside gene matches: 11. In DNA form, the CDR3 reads TGTGCCACCAGCAGAGTCTCCTTTAGCGGGAGCATTACCGGGGAGCTGTTTTTT. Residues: CATSRVSFSGSITGELFF. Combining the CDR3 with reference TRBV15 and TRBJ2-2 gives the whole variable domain DAMVIQNPRYQVTQFGKPVTLSCSQTLNHNVMYWYQQKSSQAPKLLFHYYDKDFNNEADTPDNFQSRRPNTSFCFLDIRSPGLGDTAMYLCATSRVSFSGSITGELFFGEGSRLTVL.

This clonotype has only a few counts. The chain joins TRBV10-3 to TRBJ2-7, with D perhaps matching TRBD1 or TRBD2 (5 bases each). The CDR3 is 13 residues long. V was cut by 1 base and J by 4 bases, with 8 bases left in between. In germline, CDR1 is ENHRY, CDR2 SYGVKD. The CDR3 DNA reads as TGTGCCATCAGTGAGTTTGAGGGGTACGAGCAGTACTTC. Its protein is CAISEFEGYEQYF.

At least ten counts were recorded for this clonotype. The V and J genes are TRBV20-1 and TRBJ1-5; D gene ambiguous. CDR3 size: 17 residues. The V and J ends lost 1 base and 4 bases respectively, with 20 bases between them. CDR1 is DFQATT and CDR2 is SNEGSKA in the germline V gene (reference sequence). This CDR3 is CSARVVSGTNPNQPQHF. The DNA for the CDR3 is TGCAGTGCTAGAGTCGTATCAGGTACCAACCCAAATCAGCCCCAGCATTTT.

The CDR3 nucleotides are TGTGCCAGCAGTACGGACAGCGCCGGGGAGCTGTTTTTT. It yields the protein CASSTDSAGELFF. V is TRBV7-3 and J is TRBJ2-2; tentative D call: TRBD1 (6 bases). Deletions cut 6 bases from V and 6 bases from J, with 11 bases between. The CDR3 loop spans 13 amino acids. CDR1 is SGHTA, CDR2 FQGTGA, per germline.

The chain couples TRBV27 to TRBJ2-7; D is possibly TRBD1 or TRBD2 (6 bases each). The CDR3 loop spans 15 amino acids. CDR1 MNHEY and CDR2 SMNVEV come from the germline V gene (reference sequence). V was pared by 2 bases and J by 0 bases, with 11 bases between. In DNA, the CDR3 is TGTGCCAGCAGTTTAAGGGGGGCCAGCTCCTACGAGCAGTACTTC. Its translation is CASSLRGASSYEQYF.

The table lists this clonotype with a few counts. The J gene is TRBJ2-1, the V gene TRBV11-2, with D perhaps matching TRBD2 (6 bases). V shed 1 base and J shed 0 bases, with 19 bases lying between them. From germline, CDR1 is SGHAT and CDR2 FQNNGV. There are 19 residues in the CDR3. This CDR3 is CASSLVGPGLGSSYNEQFF. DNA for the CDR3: TGTGCCAGCAGCTTAGTAGGTCCGGGACTGGGTAGCTCCTACAATGAGCAGTTCTTC.

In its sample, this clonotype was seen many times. The CDR3 bases are TGTGCCATCAGTGAGTCGGGACAGAGCCTCTATGGCTACACCTTC. Translating gives CAISESGQSLYGYTF. The V gene is TRBV10-3, the J gene TRBJ1-2, with 7 bases that match TRBD1. Per the germline V gene, CDR1 is ENHRY and CDR2 is SYGVKD. The CDR3 extends over 15 amino acids. V lost 0 bases, J lost 4 bases, and 5 bases stayed unmatched.

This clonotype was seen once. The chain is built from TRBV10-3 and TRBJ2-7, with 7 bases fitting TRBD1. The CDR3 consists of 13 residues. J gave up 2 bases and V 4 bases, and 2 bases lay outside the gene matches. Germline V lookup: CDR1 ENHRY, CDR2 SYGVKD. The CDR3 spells CAISVGTAYEQYF. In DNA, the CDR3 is TGTGCCATCAGTGTTGGGACAGCCTACGAGCAGTACTTC.

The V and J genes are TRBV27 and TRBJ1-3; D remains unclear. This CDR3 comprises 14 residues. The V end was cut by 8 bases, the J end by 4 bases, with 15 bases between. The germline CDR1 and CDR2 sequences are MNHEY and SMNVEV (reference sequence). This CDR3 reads CASGLEGAGNTIYF. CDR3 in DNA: TGTGCCAGCGGTCTGGAAGGAGCAGGAAACACCATATATTTT.

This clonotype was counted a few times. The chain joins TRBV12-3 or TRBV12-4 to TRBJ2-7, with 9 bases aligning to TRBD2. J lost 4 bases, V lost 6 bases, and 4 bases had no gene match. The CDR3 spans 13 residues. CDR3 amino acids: CASRSSGKYEQYF. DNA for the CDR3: TGTGCCAGCAGGTCTAGCGGGAAATACGAGCAGTACTTC.

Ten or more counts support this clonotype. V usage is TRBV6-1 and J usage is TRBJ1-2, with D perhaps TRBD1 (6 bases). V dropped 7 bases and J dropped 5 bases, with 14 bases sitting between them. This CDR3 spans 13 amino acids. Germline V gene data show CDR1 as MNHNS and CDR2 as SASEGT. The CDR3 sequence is CASTTGFGYGYTF. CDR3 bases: TGTGCCAGCACAACAGGGTTTGGTTATGGCTACACCTTC.

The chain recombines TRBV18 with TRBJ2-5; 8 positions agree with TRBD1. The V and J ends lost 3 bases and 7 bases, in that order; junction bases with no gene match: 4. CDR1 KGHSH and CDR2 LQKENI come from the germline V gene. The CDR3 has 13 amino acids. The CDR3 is CASSPDRDGTQYF. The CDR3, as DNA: TGTGCCAGCTCACCGGACAGGGATGGGACCCAGTACTTC.

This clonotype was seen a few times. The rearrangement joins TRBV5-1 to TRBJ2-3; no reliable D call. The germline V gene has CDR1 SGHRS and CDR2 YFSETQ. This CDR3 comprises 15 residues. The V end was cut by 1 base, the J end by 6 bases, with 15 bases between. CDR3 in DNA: TGCGCCAGCAGCTTGCAGGACGGGCGCTGGGATACGCAGTATTTT. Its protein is CASSLQDGRWDTQYF.

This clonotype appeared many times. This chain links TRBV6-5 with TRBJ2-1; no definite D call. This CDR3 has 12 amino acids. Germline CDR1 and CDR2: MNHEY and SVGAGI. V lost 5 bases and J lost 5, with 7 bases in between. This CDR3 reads CASSPRHNEQFF. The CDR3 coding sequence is TGTGCCAGCAGTCCGCGACACAATGAGCAGTTCTTC.

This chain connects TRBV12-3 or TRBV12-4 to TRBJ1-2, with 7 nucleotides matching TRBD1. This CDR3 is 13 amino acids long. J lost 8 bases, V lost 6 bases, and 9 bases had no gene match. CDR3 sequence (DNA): TGTGCCAGCAGACCAGGGGGGTCGGGGGGCTACACCTTC. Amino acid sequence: CASRPGGSGGYTF.

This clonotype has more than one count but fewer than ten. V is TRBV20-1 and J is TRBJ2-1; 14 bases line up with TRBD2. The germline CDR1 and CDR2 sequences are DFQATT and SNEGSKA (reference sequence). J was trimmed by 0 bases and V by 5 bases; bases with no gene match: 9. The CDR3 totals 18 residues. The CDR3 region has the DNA TGCAGTGCTGTCAGACTAGCGGGAGGGCCCAACTCCTACAATGAGCAGTTCTTC. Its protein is CSAVRLAGGPNSYNEQFF.